This T cell receptor (beta chain) stems from a study of patients and donors after allogeneic stem cell transplantation. Germline CDR1 reads ENHRY; CDR2 reads SYGVKD. The CDR3 runs to 11 residues. Trimming cost V 4 bases and J 4 bases, with 4 bases left between them. TCRdb ran MiXCR on the RT-PCR reads and lists one entry per CDR3 protein. This sample yields approximately 150,000 distinct CDR3 sequences, of which about a third are seen a single time; 50% to 65% belongs to the top ten. The sequence derives from a human donor who was either an allogeneic HSCT recipient or a stem cell or donor lymphocyte infusion donor (not recorded which). It is not recorded whose cells these are; they may come from a transplant donor. Sequencing input: blood, either unsorted or a sorted T cell fraction (not recorded which). The rearrangement uses TRBV10-3 and TRBJ1-1, with D hard to call. This CDR3 reads CAISVGTEAFF. CDR3 sequence (DNA): TGTGCCATCAGTGTCGGCACTGAAGCTTTCTTT.